The 17 T cell receptor beta chains listed next were all sequenced from one sample in a study of beta chain features in type 1 diabetes. The study's findings and limits: There was a moderate but significant shortening of TCRB CDR3s in all four CD4+ subsets of Type 1 diabetes patients.

The investigators reverse transcribed all of the isolated RNA, so they sequenced expressed TCRB transcripts. Here immunoSEQ multiplex PCR was the method, and the copy in TCRdb shows in-frame clones only, minus some. This sample has a few hundred thousand clones, with 14% found just once. Antigen specificity for these receptors is unknown. Sequencing input: naive CD4+ T cells from blood. The origin of the receptors is a man in his thirties or forties with type 1 diabetes.

This clone was observed a handful of times. The chain carries TRBV29-1 and TRBJ2-1; 9 bases fit TRBD1. The germline V gene encodes CDR1 SQVTM and CDR2 ANQGSEA. V shed 5 bases and J 8 bases; nucleotides not matched to a gene: 16. The CDR3 has 16 amino acids. DNA of the CDR3: TGCAGCGTTAGTCCTTTACCGGGACAGGGCTGGTATGAGCAGTTCTTC. It yields the protein CSVSPLPGQGWYEQFF.

There are a few counts of this clone. V is TRBV28 and J is TRBJ2-7, with D tentatively TRBD2 (5 bases). The CDR3 consists of 15 residues. Germline V gene lookup returns CDR1 MDHEN and CDR2 SYDVKM. With 6 bases removed from V and 2 bases from J, the gap between germline ends came to 17 bases. CDR3 nucleotides: TGTGCCAGCAGCCCCACGTCGGGGAAAGCCTACGAGCAGTACTTC. Residues: CASSPTSGKAYEQYF.

This clone was recorded a few times. The genes are TRBV14 and TRBJ2-1; possible D gene TRBD2, 5 bases. The CDR3 runs to 18 residues. V lost 4 bases to trimming and J lost 0 bases, with 19 bases between them. Germline CDR1 and CDR2: SGHDN and FVKESK. The CDR3: CASSPTPLATSSYNEQFF. The CDR3 DNA reads TGTGCCAGCAGCCCCACTCCCTTAGCGACGAGCTCCTACAATGAGCAGTTCTTC. The whole variable domain, filled in from reference TRBV14 and TRBJ2-1, reads EAGVTQFPSHSVIEKGQTVTLRCDPISGHDNLYWYRRVMGKEIKFLLHFVKESKQDESGMPNNRFLAERTGGTYSTLKVQPAELEDSGVYFCASSPTPLATSSYNEQFFGPGTRLTVL.

The chain carries TRBV25-1 and TRBJ2-7, with TRBD2 matching over 10 bases. The CDR3 consists of 15 residues. V gave up 7 bases and J gave up 2 bases; unmatched junction bases: 8. From germline, CDR1 is MGHDK and CDR2 SYGVNS. CDR3: CASTVSSGSPYEQYF. The CDR3 DNA reads TGTGCCAGCACGGTCTCTAGCGGGAGCCCCTACGAGCAGTACTTC.

In its sample, this clone was seen a few times. The chain couples TRBV6-1 to TRBJ1-2, with TRBD1 matching over 9 bases. The CDR3 is 14 amino acids. V shed 3 bases, J shed 5 bases, and the junction held 4 bases outside the gene matches. Germline values: CDR1 MNHNS, CDR2 SASEGT. CDR3 amino acids: CASSDLGTGYGYTF. DNA for the CDR3: TGTGCCAGCAGTGATCTCGGGACAGGGTATGGCTACACCTTC.

This chain connects TRBV7-3 to TRBJ1-1; tentatively, D is TRBD1 (5 bases). Trimming took 3 bases from V and 5 from J, leaving 16 bases between them. This CDR3 comprises 15 residues. Looked up from germline, CDR1 is SGHTA and CDR2 is FQGTGA. The CDR3 region has the DNA TGTGCCAGCAGCTTCCCCCGGGGGGTAGGAACTGAAGCTTTCTTT. Amino acid sequence: CASSFPRGVGTEAFF. Based on the CDR3 plus reference TRBV7-3 and TRBJ1-1, the full variable domain is GAGVSQTPSNKVTEKGKYVELRCDPISGHTALYWYRQSLGQGPEFLIYFQGTGAADDSGLPNDRFFAVRPEGSVSTLKIQRTERGDSAVYLCASSFPRGVGTEAFFGQGTRLTVV.

This clone was seen more than once but under ten times. The V and J genes are TRBV5-1 and TRBJ2-3; TRBD1 is a possible D gene (6 bases). The CDR3 length is 15 residues. Germline V gives CDR1 SGHRS, CDR2 YFSETQ. The V and J ends lost 5 bases and 0 bases respectively, with 13 bases between them. CDR3 region: CASSAGVTSTDTQYF. Here the CDR3 DNA reads TGCGCCAGCAGTGCAGGGGTCACAAGCACAGATACGCAGTATTTT.

This clone was seen a handful of times. The chain has TRBV30 and TRBJ2-3, with 7 bases that match TRBD1. The CDR3 contains 14 residues. V gave up 5 bases and J gave up 4 bases; unmatched junction bases: 9. The germline gives CDR1 GTSNPN, CDR2 SVGIG (reference sequence). CDR3 sequence: CAWALTGRPDTQYF. CDR3 in DNA: TGTGCCTGGGCCTTGACAGGGCGCCCAGATACGCAGTATTTT.

V usage is TRBV5-1 and J usage is TRBJ2-6, with a tentative D call TRBD1 (6 bases). The germline V and J ends were trimmed by 3 bases and 0 bases, with 10 bases remaining between them. From germline, CDR1 is SGHRS and CDR2 YFSETQ. The CDR3 contains 16 residues. The CDR3 nucleotides are TGCGCCAGCAGCTCGGACAGTCACTCTGGGGCCAACGTCCTGACTTTC. Encoded protein: CASSSDSHSGANVLTF.

This clone was counted between two and nine times. The DNA for the CDR3 is TGCGCCAGCAGCTTGGAGATCCTTAGCACCGGGGAGCTGTTTTTT. Amino acids: CASSLEILSTGELFF. The V call is TRBV5-1, the J call TRBJ2-2; no firm D call. V lost 0 bases to trimming and J lost 4 bases, with 10 bases between them. The CDR3 has 15 residues. Germline CDR1 reads SGHRS; CDR2 reads YFSETQ. Combining the CDR3 with reference TRBV5-1 and TRBJ2-2 gives the whole variable domain KAGVTQTPRYLIKTRGQQVTLSCSPISGHRSVSWYQQTPGQGLQFLFEYFSETQRNKGNFPGRFSGRQFSNSRSEMNVSTLELGDSALYLCASSLEILSTGELFFGEGSRLTVL.

This clone was seen only a few times. The V call is TRBV5-1, the J call TRBJ2-1; D gene unclear. V shed 0 bases and J shed 0 bases, with 7 bases lying between them. CDR1 SGHRS and CDR2 YFSETQ come from the germline V gene. This CDR3 is built from 15 residues. The chain's CDR3 is CASSLVESSYNEQFF. The CDR3 DNA reads as TGCGCCAGCAGCTTGGTGGAGAGCTCCTACAATGAGCAGTTCTTC.

The chain links TRBV30 to TRBJ2-5; D perhaps matches TRBD1 (6 bases). The V gene lost 3 bases and the J gene lost 4 bases, with 12 bases spanning the gap. Germline values: CDR1 GTSNPN, CDR2 SVGIG (reference sequence). The CDR3 runs to 13 residues. This CDR3 is CAWRPTGRETQYF. The CDR3 coding sequence is TGTGCCTGGAGGCCAACAGGGAGAGAGACCCAGTACTTC.

This clone has more than one count but fewer than ten. V gene TRBV18 combines with J gene TRBJ1-5; D not certain. The CDR3 contains 12 residues. Looked up from germline, CDR1 is KGHSH and CDR2 is LQKENI. The germline V and J ends were trimmed by 6 bases and 2 bases, with 5 bases remaining between them. The DNA for the CDR3 is TGTGCCAGCTCGCAGGGCAATCAGCCCCAGCATTTT. Translated, it gives CASSQGNQPQHF.

This clone has more than one count but fewer than ten. This chain connects TRBV7-2 to TRBJ1-2; D is undetermined. The CDR3 sequence is 14 residues long. Germline V gene sequence: CDR1 SGHTA, CDR2 FQGNSA. Trimming pared 5 bases from V and 7 bases from J, leaving 17 bases between. CDR3 nucleotide sequence: TGTGCCAGCAGCCCTCGCGAGTGGGCGGGTGGCTACACCTTC. Translated, it gives CASSPREWAGGYTF.

The rearrangement links TRBV2 to TRBJ1-2; D is unclear. Trimming removed 1 base from V and 4 bases from J, with 10 bases in between. From germline, CDR1 is SNHLY and CDR2 FYNNEI. This CDR3 region has 14 residues. The CDR3 protein is CASSEGGQSYGYTF. The CDR3 nucleotides are TGTGCCAGCAGTGAAGGAGGTCAGAGCTATGGCTACACCTTC.

This chain links TRBV29-1 with TRBJ2-7, with 8 bases fitting TRBD1. This CDR3 is built from 12 residues. Per the germline V gene, CDR1 is SQVTM and CDR2 is ANQGSEA. V lost 7 bases to trimming and J lost 4 bases; unmatched junction nucleotides: 6. For the CDR3, the DNA is TGCAGCGCGGGAGACAGGGGTTACGAGCAGTACTTC. Amino acid sequence: CSAGDRGYEQYF.

This chain links TRBV9 with TRBJ2-7; the D gene is possibly TRBD2 (5 bases). CDR3 length: 17 residues. Germline-derived CDR1 and CDR2 are SGDLS and YYNGEE. The V gene lost 4 bases and the J gene lost 6 bases, with 26 bases spanning the gap. The DNA for the CDR3 is TGTGCCAGCAGCCCGACACTCGGAGGTCAGTCCTACTTCGAGCAGTACTTC. Translating it yields CASSPTLGGQSYFEQYF.